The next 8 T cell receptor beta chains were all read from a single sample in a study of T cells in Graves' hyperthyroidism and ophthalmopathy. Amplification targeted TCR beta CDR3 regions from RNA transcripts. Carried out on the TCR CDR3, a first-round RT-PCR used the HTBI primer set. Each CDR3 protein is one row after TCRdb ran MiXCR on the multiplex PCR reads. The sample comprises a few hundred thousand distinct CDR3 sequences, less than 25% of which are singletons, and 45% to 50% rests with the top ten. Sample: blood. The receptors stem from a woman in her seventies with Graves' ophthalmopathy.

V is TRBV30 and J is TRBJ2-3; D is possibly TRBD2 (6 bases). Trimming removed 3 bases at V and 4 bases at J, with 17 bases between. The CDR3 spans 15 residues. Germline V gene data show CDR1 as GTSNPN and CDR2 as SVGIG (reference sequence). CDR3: CAWSPGGVGADTQYF. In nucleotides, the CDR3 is TGTGCCTGGAGCCCCGGGGGTGTTGGGGCAGATACGCAGTATTTT.

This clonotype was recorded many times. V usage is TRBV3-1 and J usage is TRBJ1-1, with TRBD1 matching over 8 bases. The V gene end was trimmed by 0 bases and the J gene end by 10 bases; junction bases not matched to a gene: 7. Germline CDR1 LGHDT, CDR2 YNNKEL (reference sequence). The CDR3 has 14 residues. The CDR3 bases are TGTGCCAGCAGCCAAGATCCGGGACAGGTTGGAGCTTTCTTT. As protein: CASSQDPGQVGAFF.

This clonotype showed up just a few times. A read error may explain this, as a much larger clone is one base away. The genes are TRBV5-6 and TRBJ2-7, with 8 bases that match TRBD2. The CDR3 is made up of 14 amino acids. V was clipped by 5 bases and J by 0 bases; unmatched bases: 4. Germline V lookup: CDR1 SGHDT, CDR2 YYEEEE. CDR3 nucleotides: TGTGCCAGCAGTATAGCGGGGAGCTCCTACGAGCAGTACTTC. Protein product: CASSIAGSSYEQYF. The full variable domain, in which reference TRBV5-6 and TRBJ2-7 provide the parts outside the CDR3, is DAGVTQSPTHLIKTRGQQVTLRCSPKSGHDTVSWYQQALGQGPQFIFQYYEEEERQRGNFPDRFSGHQFPNYSSELNVNALLLGDSALYLCASSIAGSSYEQYFGPGTRLTVT.

The DNA of the CDR3 is TGTGCCTGCGAGGGGGTTATTCAAGGCGAAAAACTGTTTTTT. Translation: CACEGVIQGEKLFF. The J gene is TRBJ1-4, the V gene TRBV30; perhaps TRBD1 as D (6 bases). Per the germline V gene, CDR1 is GTSNPN and CDR2 is SVGIG (reference sequence). Trimming removed 6 bases at V and 8 bases at J, with 19 bases between. CDR3 length: 14 residues.

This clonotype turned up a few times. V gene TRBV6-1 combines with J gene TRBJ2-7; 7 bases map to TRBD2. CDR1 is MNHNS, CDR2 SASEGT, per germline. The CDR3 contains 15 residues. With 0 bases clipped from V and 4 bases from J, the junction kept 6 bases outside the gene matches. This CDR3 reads CASSEAPGLVYEQYF. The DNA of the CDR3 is TGTGCCAGCAGTGAAGCTCCCGGACTAGTTTACGAGCAGTACTTC.

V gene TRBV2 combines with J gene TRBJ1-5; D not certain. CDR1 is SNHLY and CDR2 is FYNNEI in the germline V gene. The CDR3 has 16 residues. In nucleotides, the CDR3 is TGTGCTTCCTCTGGCAGAGGAGGGTTGAGCAATCAGCCCCAGCATTTT. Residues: CASSGRGGLSNQPQHF.

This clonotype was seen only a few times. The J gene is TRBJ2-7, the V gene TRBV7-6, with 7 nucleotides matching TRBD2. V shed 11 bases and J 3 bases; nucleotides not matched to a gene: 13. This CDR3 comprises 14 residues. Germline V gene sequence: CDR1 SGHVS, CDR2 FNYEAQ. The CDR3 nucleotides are TGTGCCGTGGCCACCGCAGCGGGGAGCTACGAGCAGTACTTC. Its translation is CAVATAAGSYEQYF. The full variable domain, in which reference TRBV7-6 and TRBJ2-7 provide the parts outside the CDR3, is GAGVSQSPRYKVTKRGQDVALRCDPISGHVSLYWYRQALGQGPEFLTYFNYEAQQDKSGLPNDRFSAERPEGSISTLTIQRTEQRDSAMYRCAVATAAGSYEQYFGPGTRLTVT.

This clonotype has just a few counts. The CDR3 region is CAALLAGVSYEQYF. The CDR3 DNA follows: TGTGCCGCCCTACTAGCGGGAGTTTCCTACGAGCAGTACTTC. The V and J genes are TRBV30 and TRBJ2-7; TRBD2 matches 11 bases. CDR3 length: 14 residues. J gave up 1 base and V 8 bases, and 7 bases lay outside the gene matches. From germline, CDR1 is GTSNPN and CDR2 SVGIG (reference sequence). Variable domain in full (rest from reference TRBV30 and TRBJ2-7): SQTIHQWPATLVQPVGSPLSLECTVEGTSNPNLYWYRQAAGRGLQLLFYSVGIGQISSEVPQNLSASRPQDRQFILSSKKLLLSDSGFYLCAALLAGVSYEQYFGPGTRLTVT.